These 11 T cell receptor beta chains were sequenced from one sample in a study of T cell repertoires in cytomegalovirus infection. TCRdb analysed the reads with MiXCR anew, one entry per CDR3 protein. The repertoire holds under 850,000 distinct CDR3 sequences, around a third seen once, with about 20% in the top ten. Their recognized antigens are unknown. The sample was cultured PBMCs, taken from culture after CMV antigen stimulation. All receptors come from a human donor in good health (CMV status not recorded). Some clones in this sample may be carry-over from other donors' samples.

This clonotype was recorded at least ten times. The gene calls are TRBV7-8 and TRBJ1-3; unclear D gene. V was pared by 6 bases and J by 0 bases, with 18 bases between. The CDR3 length is 17 residues. In germline, CDR1 is SGHVS, CDR2 FQNEAQ. The DNA for the CDR3 is TGTGCCAGCAGTTCCCGTGGCCCATCGAGCTCTGGAAACACCATATATTTT. Translating it yields CASSSRGPSSSGNTIYF.

This clonotype was seen a handful of times. This rearrangement joins TRBV7-9 to TRBJ1-2, with D possibly matching TRBD1 (5 bases). This CDR3 is 15 amino acids long. Trimming removed 1 base from V and 4 bases from J, with 13 bases in between. Per germline, CDR1 SEHNR and CDR2 FQNEAQ (reference sequence). DNA of the CDR3: TGTGCCAGCAGCTTAGGACCCAGGGACCCCTATGGCTACACCTTC. Protein: CASSLGPRDPYGYTF.

This chain links TRBV7-9 with TRBJ1-4, with D tentatively TRBD1 (6 bases). This CDR3 spans 15 amino acids. V shed 5 bases and J shed 2 bases, with 12 bases lying between them. The V gene's germline CDR1 is SEHNR and CDR2 FQNEAQ (reference sequence). The CDR3 region has the DNA TGTGCCAGCAGCGGTGAACAGGGTACTAATGAAAAACTGTTTTTT. It specifies CASSGEQGTNEKLFF.

This clonotype was seen a few times. V and J are TRBV6-5 and TRBJ1-4; D is perhaps TRBD1 (5 bases). The CDR3 has 15 amino acids. The ends were cut back, 0 bases at V and 8 bases at J, with 13 bases in the middle. Germline assignment: CDR1 MNHEY and CDR2 SVGAGI. The CDR3 here is CASSYSFARGEKLFF. CDR3 in DNA: TGTGCCAGCAGTTACTCGTTTGCGCGGGGGGAAAAACTGTTTTTT.

The V gene is TRBV7-2, the J gene TRBJ2-1; D possibly corresponds to TRBD2 (6 bases). Trimming shortened V by 5 bases and J by 0 bases, and 11 bases separated the two germline ends. Germline V gene lookup returns CDR1 SGHTA and CDR2 FQGNSA. The CDR3 is 15 residues long. CDR3 in DNA: TGTGCCAGCAGCACGGACGGGGGCTCCTACAATGAGCAGTTCTTC. Amino acid sequence: CASSTDGGSYNEQFF.

This clonotype was observed many times. Sequence at one end of the junction differs from germline and may be a read error. The chain employs TRBV7-8 and TRBJ1-1; 9 bases map to TRBD1. The germline V gene has CDR1 SGHVS and CDR2 FQNEAQ. CDR3 size: 14 residues. The DNA for the CDR3 is TGTGCCAGCAGCTTAGCGTCGGTGACAGGGGGAGGCGATTTT. This sequence encodes CASSLASVTGGGDF.

Only a few counts were recorded for this clonotype. The chain links TRBV7-8 to TRBJ2-3, with D tentatively TRBD1 (5 bases). Germline assignment: CDR1 SGHVS and CDR2 FQNEAQ. The CDR3 runs to 16 residues. V lost 4 bases, J lost 7 bases, and 21 bases lay in between. Here the CDR3 reads CASSSETVLPHHTQYF. CDR3 DNA sequence: TGTGCCAGCAGCTCAGAGACAGTTCTCCCCCATCATACGCAGTATTTT.

There are a few counts of this clonotype. V and J are TRBV10-3 and TRBJ1-5; a weak D match, TRBD1 (5 bases). CDR3 length: 13 amino acids. In germline, CDR1 is ENHRY, CDR2 SYGVKD. The V end lost 11 bases, the J end lost 7 bases, and 18 bases lay between the germline ends. CDR3 sequence: CASRDEGGQPQHF. The CDR3 DNA sequence: TGTGCCTCAAGGGACGAGGGAGGACAGCCCCAGCATTTT.

V gene TRBV6-2 or TRBV6-3 combines with J gene TRBJ2-3, with unresolved D. Trimming removed 6 bases from V and 0 bases from J, with 10 bases in between. The CDR3 length is 14 residues. Germline CDR1 MNHEY, CDR2 SVGEGT. As DNA, the CDR3 is TGTGCCAGCAGAAACCCCGATAGCACAGATACGCAGTATTTT. It yields the protein CASRNPDSTDTQYF.

This clonotype was counted between two and nine times. The chain carries TRBV15 and TRBJ1-2; 8 nucleotides agree with TRBD1. The germline gives CDR1 LNHNV, CDR2 YYDKDF (reference sequence). This CDR3 spans 16 amino acids. V shed 0 bases, J shed 5 bases, and the junction held 8 bases outside the gene matches. CDR3 protein: CATSRDKGRGLYGYTF. The CDR3 DNA reads TGTGCCACCAGCAGAGATAAGGGCAGGGGGCTTTATGGCTACACCTTC.

The chain uses TRBV12-3 or TRBV12-4 and TRBJ2-1; maybe TRBD2 (6 bases). Between the trimmed V and J ends, which lost 5 bases and 3 bases, there was a span of 17 bases. This CDR3 contains 16 residues. CDR3 DNA: TGTGCCAGCAGTACCGAGAGGGAGGTTTTCTACAATGAGCAGTTCTTC. It specifies CASSTEREVFYNEQFF.